The 14 T cell receptor beta chains reported below all come from one sample, sequenced in a study of T cell responses to AZD1222 COVID-19 vaccine. Here immunoSEQ multiplex PCR was the method, and the copy in TCRdb shows in-frame clones only, minus some. The data hold 90,000 to 95,000 clones, with approximately 88% observed a single time. This specimen was peripheral blood, taken 28 days after the second AZD1222 dose. These receptors were collected from an adult who received the AZD1222 COVID-19 vaccine.

The chain links TRBV6-5 to TRBJ2-5; 8 nucleotides match TRBD2. V shed 6 bases and J 1 base; nucleotides not matched to a gene: 7. The CDR3 runs 15 residues. The germline V gene has CDR1 MNHEY and CDR2 SVGAGI. This CDR3 is CASRESGGLQETQYF. For the CDR3, the DNA is TGTGCCAGCAGGGAGAGCGGGGGCCTCCAAGAGACCCAGTACTTC.

The V gene is TRBV11-3, the J gene TRBJ2-3; D is unclear. V was pared by 5 bases and J by 4 bases, with 13 bases between. The CDR3 length is 14 residues. Germline CDR1 and CDR2: SGHNT and YENEEA. CDR3 DNA: TGTGCCAGCAGCCCCCGTCCAACCCCAGATACGCAGTATTTT. It codes for CASSPRPTPDTQYF.

This clone was observed once. J is TRBJ1-2 and V is TRBV30; TRBD1 agrees at 7 bases. The CDR3 loop spans 12 amino acids. In germline, CDR1 is GTSNPN, CDR2 SVGIG (reference sequence). The V gene end was trimmed by 4 bases and the J gene end by 3 bases; junction bases not matched to a gene: 2. The CDR3: CAWTGGDYGYTF. Here the CDR3 DNA reads TGTGCCTGGACAGGGGGGGACTATGGCTACACCTTC.

This chain connects TRBV15 to TRBJ1-5; no reliable D call. CDR1 is LNHNV, CDR2 YYDKDF, per germline (reference sequence). Trimming pared 4 bases from V and 3 bases from J, leaving 4 bases between. CDR3 length: 12 residues. The CDR3 region has the DNA TGTGCCACCAGCATATACAATCAGCCCCAGCATTTT. Protein product: CATSIYNQPQHF.

The count of this clone is one. V is TRBV7-5 and J is TRBJ2-1; the table calls TRBD2, which could not be checked here. TRBV7-5 is described as a pseudogene. The CDR3 is 15 amino acids. CDR3 in amino acids: CVRSKRAGGGNEQFF. In DNA, the CDR3 is TGTGTCAGAAGCAAGCGGGCTGGCGGGGGGAATGAGCAGTTCTTC.

CDR3 in amino acids: CASSYSTTWGEKLFF. The CDR3 nucleotides are TGTGCCAGCAGTTACTCGACTACCTGGGGTGAAAAACTGTTTTTT. The chain combines TRBV6-5 with TRBJ1-4; D gene uncertain. V was shortened by 0 bases and J by 7 bases, with 12 bases between the two germline ends. CDR3 size: 15 residues. In germline, CDR1 is MNHEY, CDR2 SVGAGI.

The rearrangement uses TRBV30 and TRBJ1-1; D is uncertain. Trimming removed 2 bases at V and 6 bases at J, with 10 bases between. Germline CDR1 and CDR2: GTSNPN and SVGIG (reference sequence). This CDR3 contains 12 residues. The CDR3 coding sequence is TGTGCCTGGAGTCAAGGGTATTCTGAAGCTTTCTTT. It specifies CAWSQGYSEAFF. Using reference TRBV30 and TRBJ1-1 for the parts outside the CDR3, the full variable domain is SQTIHQWPATLVQPVGSPLSLECTVEGTSNPNLYWYRQAAGRGLQLLFYSVGIGQISSEVPQNLSASRPQDRQFILSSKKLLLSDSGFYLCAWSQGYSEAFFGQGTRLTVV.

The chain employs TRBV9 and TRBJ2-1, with D possibly TRBD2 on 5 matching bases. Trimming stripped 1 base from V and 5 bases from J, with 13 bases between. Germline CDR1 SGDLS, CDR2 YYNGEE. This CDR3 contains 15 residues. CDR3 sequence: CASSVWNGGDNEQFF. CDR3 in DNA: TGTGCCAGCAGCGTATGGAACGGAGGTGACAATGAGCAGTTCTTC.

This chain's CDR3 is CASSLAFWGNYTEAFF. The CDR3 region has the DNA TGTGCCAGCAGCTTAGCTTTTTGGGGCAATTACACTGAAGCTTTCTTT. V and J are TRBV11-3 and TRBJ1-1, with D possibly TRBD1 on 5 matching bases. The ends were cut back, 1 base at V and 3 bases at J, with 15 bases in the middle. Germline-derived CDR1 and CDR2 are SGHNT and YENEEA. The CDR3 extends over 16 amino acids.

This chain connects TRBV27 to TRBJ1-2; 7 bases line up with TRBD1. The CDR3 runs to 14 residues. Germline V gives CDR1 MNHEY, CDR2 SMNVEV (reference sequence). The junction had 8 bases not matched to a gene; V was cut back by 5 bases and J by 5 bases. The CDR3 loop reads CASSNTGAGYGYTF. The CDR3 DNA is TGTGCCAGCAGTAACACAGGGGCGGGTTATGGCTACACCTTC.

This clone came up once. This chain uses TRBV19 with TRBJ1-2; a possible D gene is TRBD1 (6 bases). CDR3 length: 15 amino acids. Germline V lookup: CDR1 LNHDA, CDR2 SQIVND (reference sequence). V shed 3 bases and J shed 0 bases, with 11 bases lying between them. In DNA form, the CDR3 reads TGTGCCAGTAGTATTGGGGGGCCAGCTAACTATGGCTACACCTTC. Its translation is CASSIGGPANYGYTF.

The genes are TRBV28 and TRBJ1-1; D possibly corresponds to TRBD1 (5 bases). V gave up 6 bases and J gave up 14 bases, with 19 bases separating them. From germline, CDR1 is MDHEN and CDR2 SYDVKM. The CDR3 extends over 12 amino acids. For the CDR3, the DNA is TGTGCCAGCAGCTTCGGGACTGGCTTTGGGTTCTTT. This encodes CASSFGTGFGFF.

V usage is TRBV5-8 and J usage is TRBJ1-6, with 7 bases fitting TRBD1. V shed 2 bases, J shed 0 bases, and the junction held 8 bases outside the gene matches. The CDR3 length is 18 residues. Germline values: CDR1 SGHTS, CDR2 YDEGEE. The CDR3: CASSLGTAFSSYNSPLHF. CDR3 coding DNA: TGTGCCAGCAGCTTAGGGACAGCTTTTAGCTCCTATAATTCACCCCTCCACTTT.

The rearrangement uses TRBV9 and TRBJ2-7; 10 bases map to TRBD2. CDR1 and CDR2 (germline): SGDLS, YYNGEE. The CDR3 extends over 15 amino acids. V gave up 0 bases and J gave up 3 bases; unmatched junction bases: 3. As DNA, the CDR3 is TGTGCCAGCAGCGTAGCGGCTAGCGGGAGCTACGAGCAGTACTTC. Its protein product is CASSVAASGSYEQYF.